One and the same sample provided the 22 T cell receptor beta chains below, sequenced in a study of shared clonotypes between healthy human individuals. Data came from immunoSEQ multiplex PCR; TCRdb stores just in-frame clones and leaves some out. The repertoire holds about 520,000 clones, with about 85% as singletons. Sequencing was performed on PBMCs. The receptor set was obtained from a woman in her thirties or forties in good health. Some clones in this sample may be carry-over from other donors' samples.

This rearrangement joins TRBV7-2 to TRBJ2-7, with TRBD1 matching over 9 bases. Looked up from germline, CDR1 is SGHTA and CDR2 is FQGNSA. The CDR3 extends over 14 amino acids. Losses at the gene ends were 5 bases for V and 3 bases for J; bases not matched to a gene: 5. CDR3 protein: CASSAGTGFYEQYF. The CDR3 nucleotides are TGTGCCAGCAGCGCGGGGACAGGGTTCTACGAGCAGTACTTC.

The rearrangement links TRBV5-1 to TRBJ2-7; TRBD1 matches at 9 bases. This CDR3 has 15 residues. The junction had 11 bases not matched to a gene; V was cut back by 4 bases and J by 6 bases. Looked up from germline, CDR1 is SGHRS and CDR2 is YFSETQ. CDR3 region: CASSRVVGTGFEQYF. In DNA, the CDR3 is TGCGCCAGCAGCCGGGTCGTCGGGACAGGGTTCGAGCAGTACTTC.

This clone was seen ten or more times. V usage is TRBV5-1 and J usage is TRBJ2-1; D is perhaps TRBD1 or TRBD2 (5 bases each). This CDR3 is 17 amino acids long. With 6 bases removed from V and 3 bases from J, the gap between germline ends came to 22 bases. Per the germline V gene, CDR1 is SGHRS and CDR2 is YFSETQ. The chain's CDR3 is CASNYLGDSQGYNEQFF. CDR3 bases: TGCGCCAGCAACTACTTGGGAGACAGTCAAGGCTACAATGAGCAGTTCTTC.

This clone was seen once. The chain employs TRBV9 and TRBJ1-2; a possible D gene is TRBD1 (5 bases). CDR1 and CDR2 from the germline V gene are SGDLS and YYNGEE. V was trimmed by 3 bases and J by 7 bases, leaving 25 bases between them. This CDR3 is built from 17 residues. In DNA form, the CDR3 reads TGTGCCAGCAGCGCTCACCGGGACCGCGGGTGGAACAGTGGCTACACCTTC. Its translation: CASSAHRDRGWNSGYTF.

This clone was seen more than once but under ten times. This CDR3 is also generated by other DNA sequences in the sample. This rearrangement joins TRBV11-2 to TRBJ2-5; D gene ambiguous. The J call may not be correct, given that the DNA end is closer to TRBJ2-7. CDR1 is SGHAT, CDR2 FQNNGV, per germline. This CDR3 spans 13 amino acids. Here the CDR3 reads CASSLRAHYEQYF. CDR3 bases: TGTGCCAGCAGCTTACGAGCTCACTACGAGCAGTACTTC.

Worth noting for this clone: With a far larger clone one base away, a read error is the likely cause. The rearrangement joins TRBV13 to TRBJ2-3, with 8 bases that match TRBD1. Germline V gives CDR1 PRHDT, CDR2 FYEKMQ (reference sequence). The CDR3 consists of 14 residues. The V gene end was trimmed by 5 bases and the J gene end by 6 bases; junction bases not matched to a gene: 7. The CDR3 DNA follows: TGTGCCAGCAGCCAGGACAGGGCGGCGGATACGCAGTATTTT. Its translation: CASSQDRAADTQYF.

The chain combines TRBV7-2 with TRBJ2-7, with 7 bases fitting TRBD2. After removal of 6 bases from V and 3 bases from J, the junction contained 5 bases not matched to a gene. The CDR3 length is 13 residues. Germline-derived CDR1 and CDR2 are SGHTA and FQGNSA. The CDR3 loop is CASSSVAGYEQYF. The CDR3 bases are TGTGCCAGCAGTTCTGTAGCGGGCTACGAGCAGTACTTC. Full variable domain (outside the CDR3, taken from reference TRBV7-2 and TRBJ2-7): GAGVSQSPSNKVTEKGKDVELRCDPISGHTALYWYRQSLGQGLEFLIYFQGNSAPDKSGLPSDRFSAERTGGSVSTLTIQRTQQEDSAVYLCASSSVAGYEQYFGPGTRLTVT.

This chain connects TRBV12-2 to TRBJ1-5. TRBV12-2 is classified as a pseudogene. This CDR3 contains 16 residues. The CDR3 here is CASRLVGRDSNQPQHF. The CDR3, as DNA: TGTGCAAGTCGCTTAGTTGGGAGAGATAGCAATCAGCCCCAGCATTTT.

The V call is TRBV11-2, the J call TRBJ1-1; D not certain. Germline CDR1 reads SGHAT; CDR2 reads FQNNGV. The CDR3 runs to 13 residues. V shed 6 bases and J shed 1 base, with 9 bases lying between them. The CDR3 DNA reads as TGTGCCAGCAGATACTTGGGGAACACTGAAGCTTTCTTT. This sequence encodes CASRYLGNTEAFF.

The CDR3 region has the DNA TGTGCCAGCAGTGAAGAGGAAGGGGTCAATCAGCCCCAGCATTTT. This encodes CASSEEEGVNQPQHF. The chain joins TRBV2 to TRBJ1-5, with TRBD1 as a possible D gene (5 bases). From germline, CDR1 is SNHLY and CDR2 FYNNEI. Trimming removed 1 base at V and 3 bases at J, with 10 bases between. This CDR3 region has 15 residues.

This chain links TRBV5-1 with TRBJ2-5; D may be TRBD2 (5 bases). CDR1 and CDR2 from the germline V gene are SGHRS and YFSETQ. CDR3 size: 14 residues. V lost 2 bases to trimming and J lost 1 base, with 9 bases between them. The CDR3 sequence is CASSFGDFQETQYF. In nucleotides, the CDR3 is TGCGCCAGCAGCTTCGGGGATTTCCAAGAGACCCAGTACTTC.

The table lists this clone with a count of one. V and J are TRBV19 and TRBJ2-3; either TRBD1 or TRBD2 may fit D (6 bases each). Trimming removed 10 bases at V and 2 bases at J, with 22 bases between. This CDR3 region has 16 residues. Germline CDR1 and CDR2: LNHDA and SQIVND (reference sequence). The CDR3 coding sequence is TGTGCCACTCTTGGCCCGCGGGACAAGAACACAGATACGCAGTATTTT. Its translation is CATLGPRDKNTDTQYF.

V and J are TRBV7-9 and TRBJ2-2; D is unclear. This CDR3 contains 14 residues. Germline V CDR1 and CDR2: SEHNR, FQNEAQ (reference sequence). The V end lost 6 bases, the J end lost 6 bases, and 14 bases lay between the germline ends. The CDR3 DNA sequence: TGTGCCAGCAGTTCTCCGGGCCTCCCCGGGGAGCTGTTTTTT. Translation gives CASSSPGLPGELFF.

This rearrangement joins TRBV6-6 to TRBJ1-1; TRBD1 matches 9 bases. Trimming took 0 bases from V and 4 from J; bases not matched to a gene: 6. Germline V gene lookup returns CDR1 MNHNY and CDR2 SVGAGI (reference sequence). The CDR3 covers 16 residues. This chain's CDR3 is CASSYSWDRAVTEAFF. The CDR3 nucleotides are TGTGCCAGCAGTTACTCCTGGGACAGGGCCGTCACTGAAGCTTTCTTT.

This clone showed up just a few times. V usage is TRBV7-2 and J usage is TRBJ2-5, with 15 bases lining up with TRBD2. Trimming removed 2 bases from V and 5 bases from J; junction bases left unmatched: 6. This CDR3 has 17 residues. Germline CDR1 SGHTA, CDR2 FQGNSA. The CDR3 is CASSLKGLAGGFETQYF. The DNA for the CDR3 is TGTGCCAGCAGCTTAAAGGGACTAGCGGGAGGATTTGAGACCCAGTACTTC. Filled out from reference TRBV7-2 and TRBJ2-5, the complete variable domain reads GAGVSQSPSNKVTEKGKDVELRCDPISGHTALYWYRQSLGQGLEFLIYFQGNSAPDKSGLPSDRFSAERTGGSVSTLTIQRTQQEDSAVYLCASSLKGLAGGFETQYFGPGTRLLVL.

This clone has more than one count but fewer than ten. This chain joins TRBV28 and TRBJ2-1; D gene ambiguous. V was pared by 6 bases and J by 7 bases, with 7 bases between. Germline V lookup: CDR1 MDHEN, CDR2 SYDVKM. The CDR3 totals 11 residues. The CDR3 sequence is CASRVRNEQFF. DNA of the CDR3: TGTGCCAGCAGAGTCCGGAATGAGCAGTTCTTC. Variable domain in full (rest from reference TRBV28 and TRBJ2-1): DVKVTQSSRYLVKRTGEKVFLECVQDMDHENMFWYRQDPGLGLRLIYFSYDVKMKEKGDIPEGYSVSREKKERFSLILESASTNQTSMYLCASRVRNEQFFGPGTRLTVL.

This chain links TRBV5-4 with TRBJ2-3; 8 nucleotides match TRBD2. Germline CDR1 SGHNT, CDR2 YYREEE (reference sequence). Germline trimming cut 4 bases from V and 4 bases from J; bases unmatched to any gene: 5. CDR3 length: 14 amino acids. CDR3 sequence reads: CASSDSGSSDTQYF. In DNA form, the CDR3 reads TGTGCCAGCAGCGACAGCGGGAGTTCAGATACGCAGTATTTT.

The rearrangement joins TRBV27 to TRBJ2-4, with D perhaps matching TRBD2 (5 bases). V was shortened by 5 bases and J by 4 bases, with 12 bases between the two germline ends. The CDR3 has 14 residues. CDR1 and CDR2 (germline): MNHEY, SMNVEV (reference sequence). CDR3 DNA sequence: TGTGCCAGCAGTCGGCCTAGCCAAAAAAACATTCAGTACTTC. Its protein is CASSRPSQKNIQYF.

The V call is TRBV5-8, the J call TRBJ1-1; D gene ambiguous. Trimming stripped 1 base from V and 10 bases from J, with 11 bases between. CDR1 and CDR2 (germline): SGHTS, YDEGEE. CDR3 length: 12 amino acids. CDR3 sequence: CASSLRRVRAFF. Here the CDR3 DNA reads TGTGCCAGCAGCTTGCGGAGGGTGCGAGCTTTCTTT.

This chain uses TRBV6-1 with TRBJ2-5; D uncertain. Trimming took 2 bases from V and 5 from J, leaving 9 bases between them. CDR1 is MNHNS, CDR2 SASEGT, per germline. The CDR3 has 13 amino acids. The CDR3 here is CASSEYLIETQYF. CDR3 nucleotides: TGTGCCAGCAGTGAATATCTCATCGAGACCCAGTACTTC.

As regards this clone: Being one base from a much bigger clone, this may be a read error. This CDR3 is CASSLLTGNTGRLFF. The CDR3 DNA reads TGTGCCAGCAGCTTATTGACAGGGAACACCGGGAGGCTGTTTTTT. The rearrangement uses TRBV11-2 and TRBJ2-2, with D possibly matching TRBD1 (7 bases). The V gene lost 2 bases and the J gene lost 13 bases, with 20 bases spanning the gap. The CDR3 runs to 15 residues. The germline CDR1 and CDR2 sequences are SGHAT and FQNNGV.

Points on this clone: A far larger clone is off by one base, so a read error is likely. The V gene is TRBV4-2, the J gene TRBJ1-2, with no clear D. The germline gives CDR1 LGHNA, CDR2 YNFKEQ. This CDR3 contains 14 residues. With 5 bases removed from V and 4 bases from J, the gap between germline ends came to 14 bases. This chain's CDR3 is CASSREAGSYGYTF. CDR3 in DNA: TGTGCCAGCAGCAGGGAGGCGGGGAGCTATGGCTACACCTTC.